The clone carrying this T cell receptor beta chain came up many times. Its cognate antigen is unknown. Trimming took off 3 bases at V and 2 bases at J, with 13 bases between the two ends. CDR1 and CDR2 (germline): SGHVS, FQNEAQ. The CDR3 totals 15 residues. The data derive from a study of T cell repertoires in cytomegalovirus infection. Study-wide background: HLA-B-restricted CMV epitopes that are well studied were used alongside recently identified HLA-C-restricted ones. Evidence of both CMV infection and a matching HLA type came from public TCR beta signatures.

Study-level points and caveats: Cumulative frequency of public TCR beta families picked out carriers of CMV plus the relevant HLA. CMV-specific TCR beta clonotypes restricted by HLA-C were the ones dominating the ex vivo response.

One entry per CDR3 protein, called by TCRdb with MiXCR from the reads. The sample records some 800,000 distinct CDR3 sequences, about 33% being singletons. This receptor was obtained from a human donor in good health (CMV status not recorded). Some clones in this sample may be carry-over from other donors' samples. Sample: cultured CD8+ T cells from PBMCs, taken from culture after CMV antigen stimulation. J is TRBJ1-2 and V is TRBV7-8; D unclear. The CDR3 spells CASSLELASNYGYTF. The CDR3 bases are TGTGCCAGCAGCTTGGAACTGGCCTCCAACTATGGCTACACCTTC. The variable domain in full, with the rest retrieved from reference TRBV7-8 and TRBJ1-2, is GAGVSQSPRYKVAKRGQDVALRCDPISGHVSLFWYQQALGQGPEFLTYFQNEAQLDKSGLPSDRFFAERPEGSVSTLKIQRTQQEDSAVYLCASSLELASNYGYTFGSGTRLTVV.